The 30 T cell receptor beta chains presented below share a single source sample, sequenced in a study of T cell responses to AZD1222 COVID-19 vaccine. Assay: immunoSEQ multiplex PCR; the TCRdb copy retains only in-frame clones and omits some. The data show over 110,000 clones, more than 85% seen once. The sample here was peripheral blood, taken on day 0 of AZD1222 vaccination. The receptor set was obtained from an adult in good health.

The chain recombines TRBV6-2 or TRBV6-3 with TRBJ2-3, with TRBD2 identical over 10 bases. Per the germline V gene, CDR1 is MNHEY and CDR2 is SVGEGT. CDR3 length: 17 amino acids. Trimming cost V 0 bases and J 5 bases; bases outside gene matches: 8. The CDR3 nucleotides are TGTGCCAGCAGTTACTCCCTCGAGCGGGAGGGCAGAGATACGCAGTATTTT. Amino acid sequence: CASSYSLEREGRDTQYF.

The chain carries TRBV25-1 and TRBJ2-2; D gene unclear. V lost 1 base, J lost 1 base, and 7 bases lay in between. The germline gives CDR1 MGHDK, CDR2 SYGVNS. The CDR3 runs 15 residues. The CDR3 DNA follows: TGTGCCAGCAGTGAATCGCGCGGGAACACCGGGGAGCTGTTTTTT. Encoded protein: CASSESRGNTGELFF.

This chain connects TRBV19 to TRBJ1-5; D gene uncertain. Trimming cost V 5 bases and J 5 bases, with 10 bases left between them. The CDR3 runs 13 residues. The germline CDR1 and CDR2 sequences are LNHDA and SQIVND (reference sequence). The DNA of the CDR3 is TGTGCCAGTAGTTTAAGGGCGGATCAGCCCCAGCATTTT. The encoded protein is CASSLRADQPQHF.

CDR3 region: CASSPPTGTTEAFF. CDR3 sequence (DNA): TGTGCCAGCTCACCACCAACGGGAACAACTGAAGCTTTCTTT. The rearrangement joins TRBV18 to TRBJ1-1; the D is unclear. CDR3 length: 14 amino acids. Trimming stripped 0 bases from V and 5 bases from J, with 10 bases between. The germline V gene encodes CDR1 KGHSH and CDR2 LQKENI. Variable domain in full (rest from reference TRBV18 and TRBJ1-1): NAGVMQNPRHLVRRRGQEARLRCSPMKGHSHVYWYRQLPEEGLKFMVYLQKENIIDESGMPKERFSAEFPKEGPSILRIQQVVRGDSAAYFCASSPPTGTTEAFFGQGTRLTVV.

The CDR3 bases are TGCGCCAGCAGCCCACAGGGGGGCCACCCTGATACGCAGTATTTT. It yields the protein CASSPQGGHPDTQYF. The chain joins TRBV5-1 to TRBJ2-3, with 8 bases aligning to TRBD1. The ends lost 4 bases at V and 6 bases at J; junction bases unmatched: 10. The V gene's germline CDR1 is SGHRS and CDR2 YFSETQ. The CDR3 is 15 amino acids.

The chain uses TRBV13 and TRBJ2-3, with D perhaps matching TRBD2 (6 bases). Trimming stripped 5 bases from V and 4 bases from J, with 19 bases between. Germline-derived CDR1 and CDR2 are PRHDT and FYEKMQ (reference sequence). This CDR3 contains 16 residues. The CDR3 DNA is TGTGCCAGCAGCGCCCGGGACTCAAGTCGGGCAGATACGCAGTATTTT. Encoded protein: CASSARDSSRADTQYF. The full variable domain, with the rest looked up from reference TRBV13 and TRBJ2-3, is AAGVIQSPRHLIKEKRETATLKCYPIPRHDTVYWYQQGPGQDPQFLISFYEKMQSDKGSIPDRFSAQQFSDYHSELNMSSLELGDSALYFCASSARDSSRADTQYFGPGTRLTVL.

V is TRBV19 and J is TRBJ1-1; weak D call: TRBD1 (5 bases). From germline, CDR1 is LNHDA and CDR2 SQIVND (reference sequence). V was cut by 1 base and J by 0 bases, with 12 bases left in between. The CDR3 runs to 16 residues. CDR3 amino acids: CASSIVARGLNTEAFF. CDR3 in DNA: TGTGCCAGTAGTATAGTGGCAAGGGGATTGAACACTGAAGCTTTCTTT.

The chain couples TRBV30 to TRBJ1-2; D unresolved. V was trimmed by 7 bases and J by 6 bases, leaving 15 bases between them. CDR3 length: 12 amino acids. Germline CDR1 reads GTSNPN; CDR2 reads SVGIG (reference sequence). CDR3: CAYRTPAHGYTF. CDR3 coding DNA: TGTGCCTACCGGACCCCGGCCCATGGCTACACCTTC.

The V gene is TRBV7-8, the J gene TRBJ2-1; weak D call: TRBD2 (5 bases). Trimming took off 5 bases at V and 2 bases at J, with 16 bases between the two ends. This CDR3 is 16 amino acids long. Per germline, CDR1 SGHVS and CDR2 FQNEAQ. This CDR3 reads CASSPPGFGAYNEQFF. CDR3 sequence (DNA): TGTGCCAGCAGCCCCCCGGGATTTGGGGCCTACAATGAGCAGTTCTTC.

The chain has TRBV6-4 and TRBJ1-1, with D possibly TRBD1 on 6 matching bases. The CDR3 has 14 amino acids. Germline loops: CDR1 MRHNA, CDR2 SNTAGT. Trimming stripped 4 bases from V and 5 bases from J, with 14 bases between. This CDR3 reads CASSALPQGTEAFF. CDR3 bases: TGTGCCAGCAGTGCCCTTCCGCAGGGGACTGAAGCTTTCTTT.

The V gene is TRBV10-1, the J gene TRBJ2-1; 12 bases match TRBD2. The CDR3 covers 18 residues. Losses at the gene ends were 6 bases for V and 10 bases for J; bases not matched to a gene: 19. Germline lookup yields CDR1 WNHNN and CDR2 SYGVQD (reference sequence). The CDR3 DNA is TGCGCCAGCAGCCCCGGGACTAGCGGGCCAGGGGCCTTCCACGAGCAGTTCTTC. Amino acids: CASSPGTSGPGAFHEQFF.

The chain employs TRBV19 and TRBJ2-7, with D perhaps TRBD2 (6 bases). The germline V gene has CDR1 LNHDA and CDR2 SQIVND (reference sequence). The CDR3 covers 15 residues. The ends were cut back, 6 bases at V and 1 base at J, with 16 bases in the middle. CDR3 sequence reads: CASSPLETRSYEQYF. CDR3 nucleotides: TGTGCCAGTAGCCCCCTTGAGACTAGATCCTACGAGCAGTACTTC. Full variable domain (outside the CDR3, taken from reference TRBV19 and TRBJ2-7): DGGITQSPKYLFRKEGQNVTLSCEQNLNHDAMYWYRQDPGQGLRLIYYSQIVNDFQKGDIAEGYSVSREKKESFPLTVTSAQKNPTAFYLCASSPLETRSYEQYFGPGTRLTVT.

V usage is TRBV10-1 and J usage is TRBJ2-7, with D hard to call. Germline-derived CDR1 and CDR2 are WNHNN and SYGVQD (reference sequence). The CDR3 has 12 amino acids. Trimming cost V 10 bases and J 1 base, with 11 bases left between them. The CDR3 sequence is CATLTFSYEQYF. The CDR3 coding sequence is TGCGCCACCCTGACATTTTCCTACGAGCAGTACTTC.

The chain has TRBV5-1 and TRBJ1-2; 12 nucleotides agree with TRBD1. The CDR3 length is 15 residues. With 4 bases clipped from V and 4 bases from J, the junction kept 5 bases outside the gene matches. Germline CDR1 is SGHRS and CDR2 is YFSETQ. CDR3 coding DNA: TGCGCCAGCAGCGAGGGGACAGGGGGCAGCTATGGCTACACCTTC. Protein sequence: CASSEGTGGSYGYTF.

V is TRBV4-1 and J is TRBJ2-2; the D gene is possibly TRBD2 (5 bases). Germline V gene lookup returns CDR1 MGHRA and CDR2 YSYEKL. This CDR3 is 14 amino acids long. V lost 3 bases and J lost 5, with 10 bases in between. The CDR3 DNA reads TGCGCCAGCAGCCAGCCACTAGGGACCGGGGAGCTGTTTTTT. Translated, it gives CASSQPLGTGELFF.

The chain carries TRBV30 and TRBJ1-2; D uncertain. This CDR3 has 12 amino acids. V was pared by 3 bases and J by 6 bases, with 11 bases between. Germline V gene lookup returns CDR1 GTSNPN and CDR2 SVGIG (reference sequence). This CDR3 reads CAWSEGADGYTF. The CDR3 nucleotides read TGTGCCTGGAGCGAGGGTGCGGATGGCTACACCTTC.

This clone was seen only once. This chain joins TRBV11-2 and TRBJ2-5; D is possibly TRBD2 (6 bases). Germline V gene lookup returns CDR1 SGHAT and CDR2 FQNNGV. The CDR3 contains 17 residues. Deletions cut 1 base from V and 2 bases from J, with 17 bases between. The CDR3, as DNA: TGTGCCAGCAGCTTAGGCCTAGGAGGAGGGCAACAAGAGACCCAGTACTTC. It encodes CASSLGLGGGQQETQYF.

The CDR3 loop is CASSFRNLGEKLFF. Written as DNA, the CDR3 is TGTGCCAGCAGCTTCAGGAACCTGGGTGAAAAACTGTTTTTT. V usage is TRBV5-8 and J usage is TRBJ1-4; D gene unclear. V was trimmed by 2 bases and J by 7 bases, leaving 12 bases between them. The CDR3 covers 14 residues. The germline V gene encodes CDR1 SGHTS and CDR2 YDEGEE.

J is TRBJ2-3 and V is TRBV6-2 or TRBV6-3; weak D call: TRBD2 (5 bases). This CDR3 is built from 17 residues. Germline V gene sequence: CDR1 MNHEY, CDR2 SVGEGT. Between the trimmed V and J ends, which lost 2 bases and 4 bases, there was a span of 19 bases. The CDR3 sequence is CASSYVLRAEASDTQYF. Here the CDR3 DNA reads TGTGCCAGCAGTTACGTACTTCGGGCGGAGGCCTCAGATACGCAGTATTTT.

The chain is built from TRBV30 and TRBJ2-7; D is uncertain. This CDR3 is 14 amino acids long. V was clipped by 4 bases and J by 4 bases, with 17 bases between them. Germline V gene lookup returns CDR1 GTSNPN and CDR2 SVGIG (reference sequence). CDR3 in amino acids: CAWIQKGRVYEQYF. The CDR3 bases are TGTGCCTGGATTCAAAAGGGTCGAGTTTACGAGCAGTACTTC.

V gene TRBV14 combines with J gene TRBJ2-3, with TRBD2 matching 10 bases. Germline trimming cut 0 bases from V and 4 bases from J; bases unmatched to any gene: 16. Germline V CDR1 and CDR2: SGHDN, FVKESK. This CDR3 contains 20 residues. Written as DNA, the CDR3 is TGTGCCAGCAGCCAAGAATGGGTACTAGCGGGGTCCCCGTTCGCAGATACGCAGTATTTT. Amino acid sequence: CASSQEWVLAGSPFADTQYF.

The DNA for the CDR3 is TGCAGTGCTAGTAGGGGGACTAGTTCTCTCCCAGATACGCAGTATTTT. Amino acid sequence: CSASRGTSSLPDTQYF. The chain is built from TRBV20-1 and TRBJ2-3; 8 bases align to TRBD2. Unmatched junction bases numbered 12, after V lost 3 bases and J lost 4 bases. This CDR3 region has 16 residues. Germline V gives CDR1 DFQATT, CDR2 SNEGSKA (reference sequence).

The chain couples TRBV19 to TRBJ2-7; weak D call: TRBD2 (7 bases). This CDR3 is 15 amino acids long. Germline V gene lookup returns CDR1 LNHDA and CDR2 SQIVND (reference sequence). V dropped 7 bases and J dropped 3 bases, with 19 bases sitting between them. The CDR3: CASTPGAGVGYEQYF. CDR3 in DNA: TGTGCCAGTACCCCAGGGGCGGGGGTCGGCTACGAGCAGTACTTC.

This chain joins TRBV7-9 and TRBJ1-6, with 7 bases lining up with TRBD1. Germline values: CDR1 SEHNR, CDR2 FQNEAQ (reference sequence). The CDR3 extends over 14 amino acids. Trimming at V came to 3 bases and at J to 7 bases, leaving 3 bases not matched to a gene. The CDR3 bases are TGTGCCAGCAGCTTCGGGACAGAAAATTCACCCCTCCACTTT. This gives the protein CASSFGTENSPLHF.

The CDR3 loop reads CATSRDNEQYF. Written as DNA, the CDR3 is TGTGCCACCAGCAGAGACAACGAGCAGTACTTC. The J gene is TRBJ2-7, the V gene TRBV15; D not certain. Germline loops: CDR1 LNHNV, CDR2 YYDKDF (reference sequence). V lost 0 bases and J lost 5, with 2 bases in between. The CDR3 has 11 amino acids.

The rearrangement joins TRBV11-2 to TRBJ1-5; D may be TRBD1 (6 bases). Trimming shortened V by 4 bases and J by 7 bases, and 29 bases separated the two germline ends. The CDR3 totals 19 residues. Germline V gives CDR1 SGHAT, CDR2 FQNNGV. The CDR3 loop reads CASSSTRGRWQGGEQPQHF. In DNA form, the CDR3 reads TGTGCCAGCAGCTCGACTAGGGGGAGGTGGCAGGGAGGGGAGCAGCCCCAGCATTTT. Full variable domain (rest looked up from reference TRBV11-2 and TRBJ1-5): EAGVAQSPRYKIIEKRQSVAFWCNPISGHATLYWYQQILGQGPKLLIQFQNNGVVDDSQLPKDRFSAERLKGVDSTLKIQPAKLEDSAVYLCASSSTRGRWQGGEQPQHFGDGTRLSIL.

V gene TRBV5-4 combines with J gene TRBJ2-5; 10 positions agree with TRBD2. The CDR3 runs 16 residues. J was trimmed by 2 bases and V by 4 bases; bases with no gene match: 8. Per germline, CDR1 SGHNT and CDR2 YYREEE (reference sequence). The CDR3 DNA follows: TGTGCCAGCAGCCCAAGACTAGCGGGTTCTCAAGAGACCCAGTACTTC. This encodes CASSPRLAGSQETQYF.

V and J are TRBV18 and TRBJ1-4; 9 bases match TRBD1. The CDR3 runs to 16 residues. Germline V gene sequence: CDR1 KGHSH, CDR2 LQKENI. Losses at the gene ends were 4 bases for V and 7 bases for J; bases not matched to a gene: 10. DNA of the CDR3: TGTGCCAGCTCACTTGACCGGACAGGGGCAGGTGAAAAACTGTTTTTT. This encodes CASSLDRTGAGEKLFF.

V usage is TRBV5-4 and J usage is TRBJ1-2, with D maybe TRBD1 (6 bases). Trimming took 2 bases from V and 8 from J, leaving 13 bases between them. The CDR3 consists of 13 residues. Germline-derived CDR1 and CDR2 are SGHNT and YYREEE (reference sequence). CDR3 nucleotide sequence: TGTGCCAGCAGCTTACATAACAGGGAAGGCTACACCTTC. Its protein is CASSLHNREGYTF.

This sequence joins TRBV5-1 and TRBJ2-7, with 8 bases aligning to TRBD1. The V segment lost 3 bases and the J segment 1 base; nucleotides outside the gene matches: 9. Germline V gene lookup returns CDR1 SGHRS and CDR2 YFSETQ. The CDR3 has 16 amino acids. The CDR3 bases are TGCGCCAGCAGCTCCCTCCGGGACAGGAATTCCTACGAGCAGTACTTC. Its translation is CASSSLRDRNSYEQYF. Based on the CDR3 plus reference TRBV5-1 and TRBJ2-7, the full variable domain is KAGVTQTPRYLIKTRGQQVTLSCSPISGHRSVSWYQQTPGQGLQFLFEYFSETQRNKGNFPGRFSGRQFSNSRSEMNVSTLELGDSALYLCASSSLRDRNSYEQYFGPGTRLTVT.